The sequence of this TCR beta chain was determined in a study of blood T cell repertoires in COVID-19. At the level of the study: The samples span acute and convalescent COVID-19 from the United States, Italy and Spain.

This CDR3 spans 14 amino acids. The V gene end was trimmed by 4 bases and the J gene end by 2 bases; junction bases not matched to a gene: 4. Germline-derived CDR1 and CDR2 are MNHEY and SVGEGT. Authors' analysis steps: Amplifying reference gene primers gave estimates of nucleated cell counts. TCRdb's table, derived via immunoSEQ multiplex PCR, lists solely in-frame clones and lacks some. Clone size and V and J calls were adopted from that table, with D and trimming inferred from the DNA. The sample shows 43,000 or so clones, about 83% of them seen only once. The TCR was taken from a woman of 80 years or more with acute or convalescent COVID-19. The genes are TRBV6-2 or TRBV6-3 and TRBJ2-5; TRBD1 aligns across 7 bases. The sequenced sample was peripheral blood. The CDR3 nucleotides read TGTGCCAGCAGTTTCCGGACAGGTCAAGAGACCCAGTACTTC. This encodes CASSFRTGQETQYF.